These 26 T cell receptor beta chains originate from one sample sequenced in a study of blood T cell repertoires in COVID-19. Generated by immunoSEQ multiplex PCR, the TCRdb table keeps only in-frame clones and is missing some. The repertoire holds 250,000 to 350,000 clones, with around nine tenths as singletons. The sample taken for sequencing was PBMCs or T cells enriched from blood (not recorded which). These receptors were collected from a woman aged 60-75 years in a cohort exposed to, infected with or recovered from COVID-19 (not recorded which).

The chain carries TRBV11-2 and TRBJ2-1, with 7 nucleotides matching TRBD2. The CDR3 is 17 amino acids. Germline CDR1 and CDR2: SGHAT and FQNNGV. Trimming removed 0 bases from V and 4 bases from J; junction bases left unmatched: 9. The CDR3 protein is CASSLDEERDFYNEQFF. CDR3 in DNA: TGTGCCAGCAGCTTAGATGAAGAGCGGGACTTTTACAATGAGCAGTTCTTC.

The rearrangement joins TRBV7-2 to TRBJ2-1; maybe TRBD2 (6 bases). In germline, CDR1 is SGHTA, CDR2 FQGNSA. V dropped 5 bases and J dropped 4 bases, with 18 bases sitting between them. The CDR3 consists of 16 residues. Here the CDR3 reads CASSDSARGVYNEQFF. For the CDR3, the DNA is TGTGCCAGCAGCGACTCGGCGCGGGGAGTTTACAATGAGCAGTTCTTC.

DNA for the CDR3: TGTGCCAGCAGTGAAAGGGGGGGGGTCCAGCCCCAGCATTTT. This gives the protein CASSERGGVQPQHF. The chain has TRBV6-1 and TRBJ1-5, with TRBD1 as a possible D gene (6 bases). This CDR3 has 14 amino acids. The ends were cut back, 2 bases at V and 7 bases at J, with 12 bases in the middle. Germline V gene lookup returns CDR1 MNHNS and CDR2 SASEGT.

DNA of the CDR3: TGTGCCAGCACCGGGGGTGGACTTGGAGGAAATGAGCAGTTCTTC. Encoded protein: CASTGGGLGGNEQFF. This rearrangement joins TRBV7-2 to TRBJ2-1, with TRBD2 as a possible D gene (6 bases). The CDR3 runs 15 residues. The V end was cut by 7 bases, the J end by 7 bases, with 20 bases between. Germline CDR1 SGHTA, CDR2 FQGNSA.

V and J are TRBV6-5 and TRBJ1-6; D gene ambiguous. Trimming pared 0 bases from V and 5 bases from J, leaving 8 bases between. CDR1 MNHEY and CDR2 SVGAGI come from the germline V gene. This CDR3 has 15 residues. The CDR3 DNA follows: TGTGCCAGCAGTTACTCGAGGCCGAATAATTCACCCCTCCACTTT. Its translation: CASSYSRPNNSPLHF.

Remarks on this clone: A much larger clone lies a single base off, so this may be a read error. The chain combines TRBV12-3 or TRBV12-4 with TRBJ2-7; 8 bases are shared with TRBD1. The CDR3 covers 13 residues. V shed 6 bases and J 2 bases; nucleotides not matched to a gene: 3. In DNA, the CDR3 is TGTGCCAGCAGGGTGGACAGGGCCTACGAGCAGTACTTC. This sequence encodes CASRVDRAYEQYF.

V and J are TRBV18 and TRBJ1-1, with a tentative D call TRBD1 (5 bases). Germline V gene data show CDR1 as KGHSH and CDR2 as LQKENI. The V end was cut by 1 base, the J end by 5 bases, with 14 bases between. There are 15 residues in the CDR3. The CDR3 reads CASSPLMSGLTEAFF. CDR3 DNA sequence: TGTGCCAGCTCACCACTCATGTCAGGGTTAACTGAAGCTTTCTTT.

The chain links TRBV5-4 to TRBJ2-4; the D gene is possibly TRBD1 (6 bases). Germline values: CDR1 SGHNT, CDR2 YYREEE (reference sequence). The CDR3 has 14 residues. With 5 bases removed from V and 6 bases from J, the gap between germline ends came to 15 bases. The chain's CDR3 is CASRSGTGRNIQYF. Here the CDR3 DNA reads TGTGCCAGCAGGAGCGGTACAGGGAGAAACATTCAGTACTTC.

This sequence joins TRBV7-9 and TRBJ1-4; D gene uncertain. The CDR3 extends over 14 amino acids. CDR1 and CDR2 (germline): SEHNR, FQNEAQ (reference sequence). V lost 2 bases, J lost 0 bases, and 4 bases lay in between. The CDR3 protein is CASSLSTTNEKLFF. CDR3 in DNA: TGTGCCAGCAGCTTATCCACAACTAATGAAAAACTGTTTTTT. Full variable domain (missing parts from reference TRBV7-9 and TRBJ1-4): DTGVSQNPRHKITKRGQNVTFRCDPISEHNRLYWYRQTLGQGPEFLTYFQNEAQLEKSRLLSDRFSAERPKGSFSTLEIQRTEQGDSAMYLCASSLSTTNEKLFFGSGTQLSVL.

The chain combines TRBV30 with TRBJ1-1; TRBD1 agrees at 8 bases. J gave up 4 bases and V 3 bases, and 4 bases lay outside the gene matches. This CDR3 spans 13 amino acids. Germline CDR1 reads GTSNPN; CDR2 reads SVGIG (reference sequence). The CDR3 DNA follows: TGTGCCTGGAGCGATACAGGGGGCACTGAAGCTTTCTTT. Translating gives CAWSDTGGTEAFF.

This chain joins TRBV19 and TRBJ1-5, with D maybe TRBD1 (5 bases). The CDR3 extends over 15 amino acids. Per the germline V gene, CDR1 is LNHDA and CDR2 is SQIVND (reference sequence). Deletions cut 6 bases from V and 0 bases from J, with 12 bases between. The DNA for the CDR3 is TGTGCCAGTAGACAGGCTATCTATAGCAATCAGCCCCAGCATTTT. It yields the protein CASRQAIYSNQPQHF. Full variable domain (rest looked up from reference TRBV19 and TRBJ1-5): DGGITQSPKYLFRKEGQNVTLSCEQNLNHDAMYWYRQDPGQGLRLIYYSQIVNDFQKGDIAEGYSVSREKKESFPLTVTSAQKNPTAFYLCASRQAIYSNQPQHFGDGTRLSIL.

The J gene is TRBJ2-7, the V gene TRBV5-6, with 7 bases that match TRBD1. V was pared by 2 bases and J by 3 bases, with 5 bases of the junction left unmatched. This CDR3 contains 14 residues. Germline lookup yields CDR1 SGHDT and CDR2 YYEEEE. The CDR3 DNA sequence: TGTGCCAGCAGCTTTCCGAACAGGGGCTACGAGCAGTACTTC. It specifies CASSFPNRGYEQYF. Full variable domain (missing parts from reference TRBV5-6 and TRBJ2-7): DAGVTQSPTHLIKTRGQQVTLRCSPKSGHDTVSWYQQALGQGPQFIFQYYEEEERQRGNFPDRFSGHQFPNYSSELNVNALLLGDSALYLCASSFPNRGYEQYFGPGTRLTVT.

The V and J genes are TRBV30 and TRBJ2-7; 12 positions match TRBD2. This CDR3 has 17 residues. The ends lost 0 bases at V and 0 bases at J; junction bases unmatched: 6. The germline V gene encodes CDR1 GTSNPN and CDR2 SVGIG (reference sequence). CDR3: CAWSVSRTSGVSYEQYF. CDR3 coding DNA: TGTGCCTGGAGTGTGTCCAGGACTAGCGGGGTCTCCTACGAGCAGTACTTC.

CDR3: CASRGTTEQYF. DNA for the CDR3: TGCGCCAGCAGGGGGACTACCGAGCAGTACTTC. The chain combines TRBV10-2 with TRBJ2-7, with TRBD2 matching 7 bases. Germline lookup yields CDR1 WSHSY and CDR2 SAAADI. With 6 bases clipped from V and 6 bases from J, the junction kept 2 bases outside the gene matches. The CDR3 spans 11 residues.

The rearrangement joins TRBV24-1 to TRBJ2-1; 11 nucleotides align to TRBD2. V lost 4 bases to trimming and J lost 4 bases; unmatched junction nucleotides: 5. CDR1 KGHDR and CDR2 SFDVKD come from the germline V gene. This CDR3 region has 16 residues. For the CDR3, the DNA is TGTGCCACCAGTGACCCCACTAGCGGGAGTTACAATGAGCAGTTCTTC. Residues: CATSDPTSGSYNEQFF.

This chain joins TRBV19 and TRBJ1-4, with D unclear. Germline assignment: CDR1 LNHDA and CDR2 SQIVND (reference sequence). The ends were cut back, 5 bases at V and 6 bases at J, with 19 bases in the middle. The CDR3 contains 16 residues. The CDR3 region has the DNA TGTGCCAGTAGTTCCAAACGGGCCCCCGGGGATGAAAAACTGTTTTTT. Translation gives CASSSKRAPGDEKLFF.

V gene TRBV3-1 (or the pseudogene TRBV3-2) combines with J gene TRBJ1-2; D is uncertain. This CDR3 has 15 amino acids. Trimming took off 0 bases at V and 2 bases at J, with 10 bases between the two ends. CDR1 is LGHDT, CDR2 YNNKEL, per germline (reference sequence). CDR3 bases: TGTGCCAGCAGCCAAGATTGGGCCAACAACTATGGCTACACCTTC. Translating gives CASSQDWANNYGYTF.

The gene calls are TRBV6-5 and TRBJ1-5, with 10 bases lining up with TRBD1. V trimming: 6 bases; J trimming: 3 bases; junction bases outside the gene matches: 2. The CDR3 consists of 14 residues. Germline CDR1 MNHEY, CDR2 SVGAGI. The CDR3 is CASRDRGINQPQHF. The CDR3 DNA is TGTGCCAGCAGGGACAGGGGGATCAATCAGCCCCAGCATTTT.

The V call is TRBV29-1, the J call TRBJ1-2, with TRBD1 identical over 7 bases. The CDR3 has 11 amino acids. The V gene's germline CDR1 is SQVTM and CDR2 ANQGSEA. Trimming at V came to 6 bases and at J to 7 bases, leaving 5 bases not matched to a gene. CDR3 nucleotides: TGCAGCGTGCAGGGGGTGGCTGGCTACACCTTC. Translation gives CSVQGVAGYTF.

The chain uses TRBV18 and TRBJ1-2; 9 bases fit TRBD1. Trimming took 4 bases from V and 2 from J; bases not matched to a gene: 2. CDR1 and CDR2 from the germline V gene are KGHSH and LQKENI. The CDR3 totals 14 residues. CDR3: CASSQQGANYGYTF. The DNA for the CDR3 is TGTGCCAGCTCACAACAGGGGGCAAACTATGGCTACACCTTC.

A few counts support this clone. The CDR3 DNA follows: TGTGCCAGCAGCAGAACCGGGACTACTGCCCACGAGCAGTACTTC. Translated, it gives CASSRTGTTAHEQYF. V and J are TRBV6-5 and TRBJ2-7, with 7 positions matching TRBD2. With 6 bases clipped from V and 5 bases from J, the junction kept 13 bases outside the gene matches. The CDR3 sequence is 15 residues long. From germline, CDR1 is MNHEY and CDR2 SVGAGI.

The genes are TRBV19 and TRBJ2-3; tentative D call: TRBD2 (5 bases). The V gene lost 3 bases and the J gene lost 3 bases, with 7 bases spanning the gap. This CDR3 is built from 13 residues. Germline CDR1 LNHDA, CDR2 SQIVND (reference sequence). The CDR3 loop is CASSITRTDTQYF. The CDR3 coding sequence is TGTGCCAGTAGTATCACTAGAACAGATACGCAGTATTTT.

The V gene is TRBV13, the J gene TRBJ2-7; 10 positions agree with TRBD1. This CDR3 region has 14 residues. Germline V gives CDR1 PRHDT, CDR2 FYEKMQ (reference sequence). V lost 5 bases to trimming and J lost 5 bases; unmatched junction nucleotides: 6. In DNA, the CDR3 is TGTGCCAGCAGCCGGGGACAGGGGCCCCACGAGCAGTACTTC. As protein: CASSRGQGPHEQYF.

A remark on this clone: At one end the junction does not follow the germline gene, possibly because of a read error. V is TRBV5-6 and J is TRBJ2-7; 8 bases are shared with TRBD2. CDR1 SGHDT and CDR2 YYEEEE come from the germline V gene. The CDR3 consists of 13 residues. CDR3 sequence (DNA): TGTGCCAGCAGCCAAGGACTAGCCCCAACGAGAAACTTC. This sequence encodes CASSQGLAPTRNF.

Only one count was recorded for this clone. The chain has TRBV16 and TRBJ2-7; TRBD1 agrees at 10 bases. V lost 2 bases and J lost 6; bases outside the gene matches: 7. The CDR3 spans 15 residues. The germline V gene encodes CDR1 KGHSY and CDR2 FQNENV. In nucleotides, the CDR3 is TGTGCCAGCAGCCAAACCGGGACAGGGGCGGGCGAGCAGTACTTC. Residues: CASSQTGTGAGEQYF.

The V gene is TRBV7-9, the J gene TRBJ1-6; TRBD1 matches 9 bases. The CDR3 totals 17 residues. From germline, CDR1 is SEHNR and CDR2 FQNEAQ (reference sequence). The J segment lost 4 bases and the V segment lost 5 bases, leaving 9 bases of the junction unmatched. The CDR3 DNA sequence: TGTGCCAGCAGCCCCTCATTTGGGACAGGGTATAATTCACCCCTCCACTTT. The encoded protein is CASSPSFGTGYNSPLHF.